The next 20 T cell receptor beta chains were all read from a single sample in a study of cytomegalovirus exposure and HLA in healthy donors. 60 Vbeta and 13 Jbeta primers were used in PCR. The method was immunoSEQ multiplex PCR; TCRdb's version includes in-frame clones alone and lacks a portion of them. The sample yields 150,000 or so clones, 76% seen once. Sequencing used PBMCs. Source of these receptors: a male donor in good health and CMV-seronegative.

The chain is built from TRBV5-5 and TRBJ2-7, with a tentative D call TRBD1 (5 bases). The CDR3 spans 15 residues. Trimming removed 2 bases from V and 0 bases from J, with 12 bases in between. The germline CDR1 and CDR2 sequences are SGHKS and YYEKEE (reference sequence). CDR3 DNA sequence: TGTGCCAGCAGCTTACAGGCCGGCAGCTCCTACGAGCAGTACTTC. This sequence encodes CASSLQAGSSYEQYF.

The chain combines TRBV7-3 with TRBJ1-2; 8 bases line up with TRBD1. Germline CDR1 SGHTA, CDR2 FQGTGA. The ends lost 6 bases at V and 8 bases at J; junction bases unmatched: 8. This CDR3 is 13 amino acids long. CDR3 sequence: CASSFDRGEGYTF. The CDR3 coding sequence is TGTGCCAGCAGTTTTGACAGGGGTGAGGGCTACACCTTC.

J is TRBJ2-7 and V is TRBV9; 8 bases are shared with TRBD1. Per the germline V gene, CDR1 is SGDLS and CDR2 is YYNGEE. V shed 0 bases, J shed 0 bases, and the junction held 5 bases outside the gene matches. CDR3 length: 16 amino acids. The CDR3 here is CASSVGGQAYSYEQYF. The CDR3 DNA follows: TGTGCCAGCAGCGTAGGGGGACAGGCGTACTCCTACGAGCAGTACTTC.

The chain has TRBV29-1 and TRBJ2-5; 7 nucleotides line up with TRBD2. J gave up 1 base and V 4 bases, and 6 bases lay outside the gene matches. The CDR3 covers 14 residues. Germline CDR1 and CDR2: SQVTM and ANQGSEA. CDR3 nucleotides: TGCAGCGTTGGGGGGGGGTGGGTCCAAGAGACCCAGTACTTC. Its translation: CSVGGGWVQETQYF.

The genes are TRBV7-3 and TRBJ2-3; D may be TRBD1 (5 bases). Trimming removed 4 bases from V and 2 bases from J, with 16 bases in between. The CDR3 length is 16 residues. Germline values: CDR1 SGHTA, CDR2 FQGTGA. The CDR3 spells CASSSQPGMITDTQYF. The DNA of the CDR3 is TGTGCCAGCAGCTCCCAACCAGGGATGATCACAGATACGCAGTATTTT.

The rearrangement joins TRBV4-2 to TRBJ1-5; possibly TRBD1 for D (5 bases). V was trimmed by 0 bases and J by 1 base, leaving 7 bases between them. This CDR3 has 15 residues. In germline, CDR1 is LGHNA, CDR2 YNFKEQ. CDR3 sequence: CASSQEGESNQPQHF. The CDR3 nucleotides are TGTGCCAGCAGCCAAGAAGGGGAAAGCAATCAGCCCCAGCATTTT.

CDR3 sequence (DNA): TGTGCCAGCTCACCATACCGGGACAGGGCACTCTCTGGGGCCAACGTCCTGACTTTC. Amino acid sequence: CASSPYRDRALSGANVLTF. The rearrangement joins TRBV18 to TRBJ2-6, with 9 positions matching TRBD1. The ends lost 2 bases at V and 0 bases at J; junction bases unmatched: 8. The CDR3 covers 19 residues. Germline V gene data show CDR1 as KGHSH and CDR2 as LQKENI.

The gene calls are TRBV5-1 and TRBJ2-7, with D possibly being TRBD2 (6 bases). Per the germline V gene, CDR1 is SGHRS and CDR2 is YFSETQ. The CDR3 consists of 15 residues. V lost 7 bases to trimming and J lost 7 bases, with 24 bases between them. The CDR3 DNA reads as TGCGCCAGCTATCGGGACCCCCTTTCAAGCGGGGAGCAGTACTTC. Translating gives CASYRDPLSSGEQYF.

The V and J genes are TRBV27 and TRBJ2-3; TRBD2 matches at 7 bases. Germline V gene sequence: CDR1 MNHEY, CDR2 SMNVEV (reference sequence). The V gene end was trimmed by 1 base and the J gene end by 4 bases; junction bases not matched to a gene: 8. The CDR3 consists of 16 residues. This CDR3 is CASSLFGGRGADTQYF. The CDR3 DNA reads as TGTGCCAGCAGTTTATTTGGCGGGAGAGGGGCAGATACGCAGTATTTT.

The J gene is TRBJ2-7, the V gene TRBV28; possible D gene TRBD1, 6 bases. The CDR3 is 13 residues long. V was trimmed by 8 bases and J by 6 bases, leaving 17 bases between them. Looked up from germline, CDR1 is MDHEN and CDR2 is SYDVKM. CDR3 DNA: TGTGCCAGCCAGGTGACAGGCTCAGCCGAGCAGTACTTC. Amino acids: CASQVTGSAEQYF.

The rearrangement joins TRBV28 to TRBJ2-1; D not certain. This CDR3 is 11 amino acids long. V was cut by 2 bases and J by 12 bases, with 8 bases left in between. CDR1 is MDHEN and CDR2 is SYDVKM in the germline V gene. The CDR3 sequence: CASSLGPRQFF. CDR3 nucleotide sequence: TGTGCCAGCAGTTTAGGTCCGAGGCAGTTCTTC.

This chain's CDR3 is CASSPGVRGKNIQYF. CDR3 DNA: TGTGCCAGCTCACCCGGGGTTCGAGGCAAAAACATTCAGTACTTC. The chain carries TRBV18 and TRBJ2-4; weak D call: TRBD2 (5 bases). This CDR3 is built from 15 residues. V was pared by 3 bases and J by 3 bases, with 12 bases between. The germline gives CDR1 KGHSH, CDR2 LQKENI.

This clone was found a few times. The chain carries TRBV4-3 and TRBJ2-1; TRBD2 aligns across 9 bases. The germline gives CDR1 LGHNA, CDR2 YSLEER. This CDR3 region has 16 residues. V lost 4 bases to trimming and J lost 4 bases; unmatched junction nucleotides: 8. The CDR3 DNA sequence: TGCGCCAGCAGCCGCCGTTGGGGACTAGCTTACAATGAGCAGTTCTTC. Translation gives CASSRRWGLAYNEQFF.

Only one count was recorded for this clone. The genes are TRBV27 and TRBJ2-1; D gene ambiguous. Germline lookup yields CDR1 MNHEY and CDR2 SMNVEV (reference sequence). The germline V and J ends were trimmed by 3 bases and 3 bases, with 12 bases remaining between them. CDR3 length equals 15 residues. This CDR3 reads CASSLETPSYNEQFF. The DNA for the CDR3 is TGTGCCAGCAGTTTGGAGACGCCAAGCTACAATGAGCAGTTCTTC.

The J gene is TRBJ1-1, the V gene TRBV5-1, with 7 positions matching TRBD1. Per germline, CDR1 SGHRS and CDR2 YFSETQ. Unmatched junction bases numbered 5, after V lost 0 bases and J lost 0 bases. The CDR3 has 16 residues. The CDR3, as DNA: TGCGCCAGCAGCTTGGAAGGGGGCTTCATGAACACTGAAGCTTTCTTT. It encodes CASSLEGGFMNTEAFF.

This chain links TRBV7-2 with TRBJ2-5; 12 bases align to TRBD2. Germline values: CDR1 SGHTA, CDR2 FQGNSA. Trimming removed 5 bases from V and 4 bases from J; junction bases left unmatched: 5. CDR3 length: 15 residues. The CDR3 here is CASSLGLAGTETQYF. In DNA, the CDR3 is TGTGCCAGCAGCCTCGGACTAGCGGGGACAGAGACCCAGTACTTC.

The chain employs TRBV5-1 and TRBJ2-1; D gene unclear. CDR3 length equals 14 residues. The V and J ends lost 0 bases and 5 bases respectively, with 9 bases between them. The germline CDR1 and CDR2 sequences are SGHRS and YFSETQ. The CDR3 loop is CASSLVSVDNEQFF. DNA for the CDR3: TGCGCCAGCAGCTTGGTTTCCGTTGACAATGAGCAGTTCTTC.

This clone was seen just once. V usage is TRBV6-4 and J usage is TRBJ1-2, with a tentative D call TRBD1 (5 bases). The CDR3 spans 13 residues. CDR1 and CDR2 from the germline V gene are MRHNA and SNTAGT. Trimming cost V 0 bases and J 4 bases, with 6 bases left between them. The CDR3 region has the DNA TGTGCCAGCAGTGACTCGGGGGGCTATGGCTACACCTTC. Protein sequence: CASSDSGGYGYTF.

The chain employs TRBV28 and TRBJ1-5, with D possibly being TRBD1 (6 bases). Trimming stripped 4 bases from V and 5 bases from J, with 18 bases between. CDR1 is MDHEN, CDR2 SYDVKM, per germline. The CDR3 has 16 amino acids. The CDR3 DNA sequence: TGTGCCAGCAGTTACCCCGGGACATCTGGCCATCAGCCCCAGCATTTT. Amino acid sequence: CASSYPGTSGHQPQHF. Using reference TRBV28 and TRBJ1-5 for the parts outside the CDR3, the full variable domain is DVKVTQSSRYLVKRTGEKVFLECVQDMDHENMFWYRQDPGLGLRLIYFSYDVKMKEKGDIPEGYSVSREKKERFSLILESASTNQTSMYLCASSYPGTSGHQPQHFGDGTRLSIL.

The V gene is TRBV28, the J gene TRBJ2-7, with 11 bases fitting TRBD2. The germline V gene encodes CDR1 MDHEN and CDR2 SYDVKM. This CDR3 is 16 amino acids long. Trimming removed 0 bases from V and 4 bases from J; junction bases left unmatched: 5. For the CDR3, the DNA is TGTGCCAGCAGTTTATGGACTACTAGCGGGAGTTACGAGCAGTACTTC. It encodes CASSLWTTSGSYEQYF.